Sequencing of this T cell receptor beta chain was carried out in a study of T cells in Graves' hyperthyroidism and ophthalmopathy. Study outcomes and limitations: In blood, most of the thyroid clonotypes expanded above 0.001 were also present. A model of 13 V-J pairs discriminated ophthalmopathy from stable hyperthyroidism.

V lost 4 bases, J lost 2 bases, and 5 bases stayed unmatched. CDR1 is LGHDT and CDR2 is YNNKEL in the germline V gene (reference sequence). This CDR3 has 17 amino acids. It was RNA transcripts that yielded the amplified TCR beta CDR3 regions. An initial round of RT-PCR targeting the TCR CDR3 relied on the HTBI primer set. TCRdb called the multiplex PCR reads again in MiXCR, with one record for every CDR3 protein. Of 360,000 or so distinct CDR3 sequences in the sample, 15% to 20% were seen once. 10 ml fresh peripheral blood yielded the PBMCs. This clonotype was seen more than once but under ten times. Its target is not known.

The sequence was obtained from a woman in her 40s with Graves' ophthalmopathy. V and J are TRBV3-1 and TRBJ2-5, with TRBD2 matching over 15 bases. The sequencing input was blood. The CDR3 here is CASSLMGLAGGQETQYF. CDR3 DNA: TGTGCCAGCAGCCTGATGGGACTAGCGGGAGGACAAGAGACCCAGTACTTC.